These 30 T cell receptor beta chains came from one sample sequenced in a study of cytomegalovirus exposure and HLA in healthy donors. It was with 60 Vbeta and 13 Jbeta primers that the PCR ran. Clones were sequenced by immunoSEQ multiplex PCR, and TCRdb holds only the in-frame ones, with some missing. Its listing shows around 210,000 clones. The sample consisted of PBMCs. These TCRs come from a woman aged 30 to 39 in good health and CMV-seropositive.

The CDR3 DNA reads as TGTGCCAGCAGCTTAAGGGGAACCACTGAAGCTTTCTTT. Protein: CASSLRGTTEAFF. The J gene is TRBJ1-1, the V gene TRBV11-3; D possibly corresponds to TRBD1 (5 bases). The CDR3 runs 13 residues. V lost 2 bases and J 4 bases, leaving 8 bases between the germline ends. Germline V gene data show CDR1 as SGHNT and CDR2 as YENEEA.

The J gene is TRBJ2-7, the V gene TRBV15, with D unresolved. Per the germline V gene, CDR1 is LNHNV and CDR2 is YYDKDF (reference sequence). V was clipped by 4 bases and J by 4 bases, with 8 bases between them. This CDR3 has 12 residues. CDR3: CATSNRGYEQYF. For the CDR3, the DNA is TGTGCCACCAGCAATAGAGGTTACGAGCAGTACTTC.

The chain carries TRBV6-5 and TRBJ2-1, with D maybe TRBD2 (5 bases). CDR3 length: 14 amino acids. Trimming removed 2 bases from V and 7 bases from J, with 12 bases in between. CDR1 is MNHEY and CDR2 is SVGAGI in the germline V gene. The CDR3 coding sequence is TGTGCCAGCAGTTACGGTTCTAGCTTAAATGAGCAGTTCTTC. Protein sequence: CASSYGSSLNEQFF.

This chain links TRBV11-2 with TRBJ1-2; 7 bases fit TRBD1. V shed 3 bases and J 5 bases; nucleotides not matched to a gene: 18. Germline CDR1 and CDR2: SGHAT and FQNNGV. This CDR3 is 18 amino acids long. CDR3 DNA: TGTGCCAGCAGCTTCACACGGCCCCAGGGACAGCTTCGATATGGCTACACCTTC. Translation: CASSFTRPQGQLRYGYTF.

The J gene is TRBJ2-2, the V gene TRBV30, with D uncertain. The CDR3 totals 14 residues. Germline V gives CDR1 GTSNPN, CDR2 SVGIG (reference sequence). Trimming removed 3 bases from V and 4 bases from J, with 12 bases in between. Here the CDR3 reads CAWRAEFRTGELFF. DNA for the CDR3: TGTGCCTGGAGGGCGGAGTTTCGCACCGGGGAGCTGTTTTTT.

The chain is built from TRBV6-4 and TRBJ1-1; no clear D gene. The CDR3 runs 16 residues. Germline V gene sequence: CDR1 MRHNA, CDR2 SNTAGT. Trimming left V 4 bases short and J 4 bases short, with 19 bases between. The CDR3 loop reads CASSGRGGESSTEAFF. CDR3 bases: TGTGCCAGCAGTGGACGTGGTGGGGAGTCGAGCACTGAAGCTTTCTTT.

The DNA for the CDR3 is TGTGCCAGCTCACCGGGACAGGCTGCTAACTATGGCTACACCTTC. Translated, it gives CASSPGQAANYGYTF. The chain carries TRBV18 and TRBJ1-2; TRBD1 matches at 8 bases. This CDR3 has 15 amino acids. The V and J ends lost 3 bases and 0 bases, in that order; junction bases with no gene match: 3. The germline V gene has CDR1 KGHSH and CDR2 LQKENI.

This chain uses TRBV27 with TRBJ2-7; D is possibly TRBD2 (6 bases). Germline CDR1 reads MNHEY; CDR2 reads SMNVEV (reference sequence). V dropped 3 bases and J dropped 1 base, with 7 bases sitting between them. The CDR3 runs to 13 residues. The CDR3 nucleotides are TGTGCCAGCAGTTTCCGGGAGTCCTACGAGCAGTACTTC. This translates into CASSFRESYEQYF.

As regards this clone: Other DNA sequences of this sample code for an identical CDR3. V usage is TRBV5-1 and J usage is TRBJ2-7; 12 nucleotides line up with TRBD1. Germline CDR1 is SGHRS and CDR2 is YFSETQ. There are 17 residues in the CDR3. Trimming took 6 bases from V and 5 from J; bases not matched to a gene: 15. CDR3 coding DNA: TGCGCCAGCAATCCGGGACAGGGGGCGCTGGGAGGGGACGAGCAGTACTTC. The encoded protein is CASNPGQGALGGDEQYF.

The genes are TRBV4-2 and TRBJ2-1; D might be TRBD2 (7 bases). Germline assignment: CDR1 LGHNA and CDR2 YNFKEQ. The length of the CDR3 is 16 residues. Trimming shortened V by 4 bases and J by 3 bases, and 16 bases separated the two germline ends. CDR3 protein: CASSPQRRGRYNEQFF. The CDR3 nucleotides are TGTGCCAGCAGCCCCCAAAGGCGGGGGCGCTACAATGAGCAGTTCTTC.

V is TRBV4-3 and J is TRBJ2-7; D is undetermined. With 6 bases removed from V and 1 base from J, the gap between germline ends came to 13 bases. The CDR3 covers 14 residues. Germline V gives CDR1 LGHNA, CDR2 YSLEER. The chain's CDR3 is CASSLNSYSYEQYF. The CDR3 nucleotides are TGCGCCAGCAGTCTGAACAGCTATTCCTACGAGCAGTACTTC.

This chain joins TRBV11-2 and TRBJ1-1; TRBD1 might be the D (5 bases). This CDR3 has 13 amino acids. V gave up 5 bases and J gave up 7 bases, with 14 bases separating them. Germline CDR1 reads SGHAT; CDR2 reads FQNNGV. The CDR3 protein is CASSLPAGIEAFF. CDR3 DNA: TGTGCCAGCAGCCTCCCCGCAGGGATTGAAGCTTTCTTT. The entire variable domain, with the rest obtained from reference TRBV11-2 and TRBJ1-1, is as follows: EAGVAQSPRYKIIEKRQSVAFWCNPISGHATLYWYQQILGQGPKLLIQFQNNGVVDDSQLPKDRFSAERLKGVDSTLKIQPAKLEDSAVYLCASSLPAGIEAFFGQGTRLTVV.

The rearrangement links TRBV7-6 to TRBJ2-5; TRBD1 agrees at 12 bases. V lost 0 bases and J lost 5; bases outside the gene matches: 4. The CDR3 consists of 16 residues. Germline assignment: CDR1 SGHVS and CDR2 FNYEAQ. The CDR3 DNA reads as TGTGCCAGCAGCTTAGCTCCGGGGACAGGGGGCGAGACCCAGTACTTC. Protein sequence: CASSLAPGTGGETQYF. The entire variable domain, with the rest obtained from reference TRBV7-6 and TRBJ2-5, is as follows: GAGVSQSPRYKVTKRGQDVALRCDPISGHVSLYWYRQALGQGPEFLTYFNYEAQQDKSGLPNDRFSAERPEGSISTLTIQRTEQRDSAMYRCASSLAPGTGGETQYFGPGTRLLVL.

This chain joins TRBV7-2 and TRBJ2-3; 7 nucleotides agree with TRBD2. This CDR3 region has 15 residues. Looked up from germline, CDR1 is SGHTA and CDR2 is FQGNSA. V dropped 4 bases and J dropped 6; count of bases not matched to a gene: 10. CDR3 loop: CASSWRGRIADTQYF. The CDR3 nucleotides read TGTGCCAGCAGCTGGCGGGGGAGGATAGCTGATACGCAGTATTTT.

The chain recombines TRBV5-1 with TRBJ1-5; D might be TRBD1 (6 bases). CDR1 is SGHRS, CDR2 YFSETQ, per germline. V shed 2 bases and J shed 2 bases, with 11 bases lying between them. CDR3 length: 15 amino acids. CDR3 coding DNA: TGCGCCAGCAGCTTACAGGGTTTGGGCAATCAGCCCCAGCATTTT. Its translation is CASSLQGLGNQPQHF.

The CDR3 DNA sequence: TGTGCCAGCAGGCCGGGACAGGGGATCTCCTACGAGCAGTACTTC. Its protein is CASRPGQGISYEQYF. The rearrangement joins TRBV2 to TRBJ2-7; 10 bases align to TRBD1. From germline, CDR1 is SNHLY and CDR2 FYNNEI. Trimming took 6 bases from V and 0 from J; bases not matched to a gene: 5. CDR3 length equals 15 residues.

Written as DNA, the CDR3 is TGCGCCAGCAGCGAAACCAGCGTCTCGGCCTACGAGCAGTACTTC. Amino acid sequence: CASSETSVSAYEQYF. The chain has TRBV4-1 and TRBJ2-7; D unresolved. V was clipped by 5 bases and J by 2 bases, with 16 bases between them. CDR3 length equals 15 residues. Germline CDR1 MGHRA, CDR2 YSYEKL.

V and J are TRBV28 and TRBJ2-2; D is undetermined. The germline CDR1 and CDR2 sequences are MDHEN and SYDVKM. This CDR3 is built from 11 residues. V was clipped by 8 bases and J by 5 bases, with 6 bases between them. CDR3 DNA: TGTGCCAGCGGAGATACCGGGGAGCTGTTTTTT. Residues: CASGDTGELFF.

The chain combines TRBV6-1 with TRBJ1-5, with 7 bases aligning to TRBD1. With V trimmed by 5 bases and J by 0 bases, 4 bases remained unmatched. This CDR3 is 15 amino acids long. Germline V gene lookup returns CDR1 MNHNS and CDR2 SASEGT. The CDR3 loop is CASSWDSDSNQPQHF. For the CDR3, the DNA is TGTGCCAGCAGTTGGGACAGCGATAGCAATCAGCCCCAGCATTTT.

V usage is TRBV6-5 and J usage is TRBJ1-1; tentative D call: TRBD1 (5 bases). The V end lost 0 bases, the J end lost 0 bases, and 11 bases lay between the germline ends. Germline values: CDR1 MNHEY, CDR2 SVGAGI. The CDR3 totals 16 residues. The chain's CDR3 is CASSYSSVQVNTEAFF. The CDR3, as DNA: TGTGCCAGCAGTTACTCGAGTGTACAGGTGAACACTGAAGCTTTCTTT.

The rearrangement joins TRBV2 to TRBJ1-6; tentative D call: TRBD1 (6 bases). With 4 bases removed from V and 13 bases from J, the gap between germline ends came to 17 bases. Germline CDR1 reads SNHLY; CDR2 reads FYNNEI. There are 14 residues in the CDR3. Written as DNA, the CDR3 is TGTGCCAGCAGTGTATCAGGGGACCTCGGGCCCCTCCACTTT. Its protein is CASSVSGDLGPLHF.

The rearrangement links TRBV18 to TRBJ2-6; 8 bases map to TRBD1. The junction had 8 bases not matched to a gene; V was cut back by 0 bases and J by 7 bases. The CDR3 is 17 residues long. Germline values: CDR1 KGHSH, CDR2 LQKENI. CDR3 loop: CASSPPRDRLSANVLTF. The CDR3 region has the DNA TGTGCCAGCTCACCACCGCGGGACAGGCTGAGCGCCAACGTCCTGACTTTC.

In DNA form, the CDR3 reads TGCAGCGTTCGTGTCATAGTGGCTCGGGGGGGTGAGCAGTTCTTC. The encoded protein is CSVRVIVARGGEQFF. The chain is built from TRBV29-1 and TRBJ2-1, with 8 nucleotides matching TRBD2. The CDR3 sequence is 15 residues long. Per germline, CDR1 SQVTM and CDR2 ANQGSEA. Germline trimming cut 5 bases from V and 9 bases from J; bases unmatched to any gene: 15.

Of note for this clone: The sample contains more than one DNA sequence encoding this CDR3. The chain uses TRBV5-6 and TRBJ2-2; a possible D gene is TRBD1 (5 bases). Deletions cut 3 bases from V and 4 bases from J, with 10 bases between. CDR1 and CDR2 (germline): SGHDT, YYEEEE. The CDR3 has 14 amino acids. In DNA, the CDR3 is TGTGCCAGCAGCTACCCGGACACCACCGGGGAGCTGTTTTTT. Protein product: CASSYPDTTGELFF.

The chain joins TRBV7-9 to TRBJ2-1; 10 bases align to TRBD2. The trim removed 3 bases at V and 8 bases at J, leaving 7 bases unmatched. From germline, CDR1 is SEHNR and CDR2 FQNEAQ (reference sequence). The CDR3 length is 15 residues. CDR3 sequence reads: CASSFRSGRAHEQFF. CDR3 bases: TGTGCCAGCAGCTTTAGAAGCGGGAGGGCACATGAGCAGTTCTTC.

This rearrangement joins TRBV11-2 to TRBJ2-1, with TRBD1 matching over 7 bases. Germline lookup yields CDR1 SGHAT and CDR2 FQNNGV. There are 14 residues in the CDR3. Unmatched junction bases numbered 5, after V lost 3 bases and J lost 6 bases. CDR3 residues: CASSFGTESNEQFF. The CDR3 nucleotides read TGTGCCAGCAGCTTTGGGACAGAGTCCAATGAGCAGTTCTTC.

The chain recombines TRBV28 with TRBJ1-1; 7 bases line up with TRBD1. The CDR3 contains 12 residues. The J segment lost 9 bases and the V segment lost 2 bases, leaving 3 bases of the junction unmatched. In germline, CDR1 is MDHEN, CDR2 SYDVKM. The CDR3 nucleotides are TGTGCCAGCAGTTTAAGGGGGCAGCAAGCTTTCTTT. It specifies CASSLRGQQAFF.

The CDR3 DNA sequence: TGTGCCAGCAGTTACTCGACAGGGGAGCAGTTCTTC. Translation gives CASSYSTGEQFF. The genes are TRBV6-6 and TRBJ2-1, with 7 bases that match TRBD1. Germline V gene lookup returns CDR1 MNHNY and CDR2 SVGAGI (reference sequence). The length of the CDR3 is 12 residues. V was pared by 0 bases and J by 10 bases, with 0 bases of the junction left unmatched.

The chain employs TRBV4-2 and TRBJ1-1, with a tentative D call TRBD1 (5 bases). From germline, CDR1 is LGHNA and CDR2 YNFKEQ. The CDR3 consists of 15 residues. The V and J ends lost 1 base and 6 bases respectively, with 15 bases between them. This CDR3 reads CASSQAVTVSAEAFF. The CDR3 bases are TGTGCCAGCAGCCAAGCAGTGACAGTCTCCGCTGAAGCTTTCTTT.

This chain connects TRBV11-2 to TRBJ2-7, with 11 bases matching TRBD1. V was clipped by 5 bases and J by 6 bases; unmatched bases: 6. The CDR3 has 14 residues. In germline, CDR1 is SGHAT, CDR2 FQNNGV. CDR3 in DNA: TGTGCCAGCAGCCTAAGGACAGGGGGCGTCGAGCAGTACTTC. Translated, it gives CASSLRTGGVEQYF.